This entry concerns a single T cell receptor beta chain. The record originates from a study of patients and donors after allogeneic stem cell transplantation. TCRdb reprocessed the RT-PCR reads with MiXCR, giving one entry per CDR3 protein. The table includes about 960,000 distinct CDR3 sequences, approximately 18% detected once. Trimming left V 0 bases short and J 6 bases short, with 14 bases between. CDR1 and CDR2 from the germline V gene are SGHRS and YFSETQ. The CDR3 sequence is 15 residues long. The receptor was isolated from a human donor who was either an allogeneic HSCT recipient or a stem cell or donor lymphocyte infusion donor (not recorded which). It is not recorded whose cells these are; they may come from a transplant donor. Sequencing was carried out using blood, either unsorted or a sorted T cell fraction (not recorded which). The genes are TRBV5-1 and TRBJ2-3; D gene uncertain. The CDR3 DNA sequence: TGCGCCAGCAGCTTGGCGGCCTCCTCGGGCGATACGCAGTATTTT. Protein: CASSLAASSGDTQYF.